This T cell receptor beta chain was captured by sequencing in a study of cytomegalovirus exposure and HLA in healthy donors. V lost 1 base and J lost 3, with 6 bases in between. Germline V lookup: CDR1 LNHDA, CDR2 SQIVND (reference sequence). The CDR3 covers 13 residues. Only in-frame clones appear in the TCRdb table, and some are missing; sequencing was by immunoSEQ multiplex PCR. The sample lists around 190,000 clones, roughly 86% occurring once. Sequencing input: PBMCs. The chain carries TRBV19 and TRBJ1-1; D uncertain. This receptor was taken from a woman under 30 in good health and CMV-seronegative. For the CDR3, the DNA is TGTGCCAGTAGTATAGGAGGGTACACTGAAGCTTTCTTT. Translation: CASSIGGYTEAFF.